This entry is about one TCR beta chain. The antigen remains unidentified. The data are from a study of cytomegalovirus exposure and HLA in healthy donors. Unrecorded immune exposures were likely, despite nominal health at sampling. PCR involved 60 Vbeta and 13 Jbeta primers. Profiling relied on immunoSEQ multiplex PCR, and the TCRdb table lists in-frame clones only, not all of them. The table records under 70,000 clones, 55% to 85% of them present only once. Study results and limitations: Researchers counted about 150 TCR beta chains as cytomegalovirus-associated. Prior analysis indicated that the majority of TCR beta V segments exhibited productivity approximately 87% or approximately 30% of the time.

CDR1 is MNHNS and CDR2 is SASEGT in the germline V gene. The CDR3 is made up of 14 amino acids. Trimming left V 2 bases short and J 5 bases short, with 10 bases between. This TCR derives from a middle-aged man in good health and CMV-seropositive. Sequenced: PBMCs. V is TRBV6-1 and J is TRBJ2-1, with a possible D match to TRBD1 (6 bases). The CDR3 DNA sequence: TGTGCCAGCAGTGAATCCGGGGACAACAATGAGCAGTTCTTC. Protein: CASSESGDNNEQFF.